The clone carrying this T cell receptor beta chain was observed a few times. Measured with immunoSEQ multiplex PCR; TCRdb has only the in-frame clones, and not every one. The sample includes more than 50,000 clones, around 87% of them seen just once. This record belongs to a study of OX40 agonist ivuxolimab in advanced cancers. Trimming cost V 0 bases and J 3 bases, with 24 bases left between them. The V gene's germline CDR1 is MGHRA and CDR2 YSYEKL. There are 20 residues in the CDR3. This sequence was found in an adult with an advanced solid tumor such as melanoma, head and neck, liver or kidney cancer. The chain carries TRBV4-1 and TRBJ2-4, with D perhaps given as TRBD1 or TRBD2 (5 bases each). The sequencing here drew on CD4+ or CD8+ T cells sorted from blood, taken in a trial of the OX40 agonist ivuxolimab. The CDR3 region has the DNA TGCGCCAGCAGCCAAGATTGGGGTTCGACAGCCGACTACCACAAAAACATTCAGTACTTC. It codes for CASSQDWGSTADYHKNIQYF.